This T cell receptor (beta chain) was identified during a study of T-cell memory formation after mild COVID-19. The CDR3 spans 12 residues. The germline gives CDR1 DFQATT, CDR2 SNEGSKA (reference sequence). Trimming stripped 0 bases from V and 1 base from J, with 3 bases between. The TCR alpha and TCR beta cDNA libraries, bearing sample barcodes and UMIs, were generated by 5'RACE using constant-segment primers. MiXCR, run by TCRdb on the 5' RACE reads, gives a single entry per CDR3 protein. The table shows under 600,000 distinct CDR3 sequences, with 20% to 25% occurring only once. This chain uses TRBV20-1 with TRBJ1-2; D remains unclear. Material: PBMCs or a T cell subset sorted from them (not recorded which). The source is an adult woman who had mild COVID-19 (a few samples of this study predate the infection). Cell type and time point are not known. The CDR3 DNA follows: TGCAGTGCTAGAGACCATAACTATGGCTACACCTTC. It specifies CSARDHNYGYTF.